This is a list of T cell receptor beta chains from one sample in a study of shared clonotypes between healthy human individuals. TCRdb's table, derived via immunoSEQ multiplex PCR, lists solely in-frame clones and lacks some. The table has about 2.2 million clones, 85% to 95% seen once. Sequenced material: naive CD8+ T cells from PBMCs. These receptors were obtained from a man aged 18 to 35 in good health. Some clones in this sample may be carry-over from other donors' samples. Both conserved end residues are part of each CDR3. The D gene is left open where the match is weak. Some rows have no size entry. The others give once, few or many, or a class for an expanded clone.

>TRBJ2-3|TRBV2|.|.
TGTGCCAGCAGGACCCTGGGCTTTAGTGGGTCTAGCACAGATACGCAGTATTTT
CASRTLGFSGSSTDTQYF
>TRBJ2-7|TRBV19|.|.
TGTGCCAGTAACGCGGGGAGGACTCCACCCTACGAGCAGTACTTC
CASNAGRTPPYEQYF
>TRBJ1-4|TRBV28|.|.
TGTGCCAGCAGTGGGACCATTAATGAAAAACTGTTTTTT
CASSGTINEKLFF
>TRBJ1-1|TRBV19|few|.
TGTGCCAGTAGTATAGTAACCGGGAGGAACACTGAAGCTTTCTTT
CASSIVTGRNTEAFF
>TRBJ2-1|TRBV4-3|.|TRBD2
TGCGCCAGCAGCCGGCTTTGGGCGGGGGGTCCCTACAATGAGCAGTTCTTC
CASSRLWAGGPYNEQFF
>TRBJ1-1|TRBV4-1|.|.
TGCGCCAGCAGCCAAGATTGGGCAATGGGCACTGAAGCTTTCTTT
CASSQDWAMGTEAFF
>TRBJ2-4|TRBV27|.|TRBD2
TGTGCCACTCAATCGTTCCAAGGGGAGGGGAACATTCAGTACTTC
CATQSFQGEGNIQYF
>TRBJ2-6|TRBV27|.|.
TGTGCCAGCAGTGAGGGTCCCTCTGGGGCCAACGTCCTGACTTTC
CASSEGPSGANVLTF
>TRBJ2-1|TRBV6-6|.|TRBD2
TGTGCCAGCAGTTACCACATAGCGGGAGTGGCCAATGAGCAGTTCTTC
CASSYHIAGVANEQFF
>TRBJ2-5|TRBV5-1|.|TRBD1
TGCGCCAGCAGCTTGGACAGGGGTGGGGGCAAAGAGACCCAGTACTTC
CASSLDRGGGKETQYF
>TRBJ2-1|TRBV19|.|TRBD1
TGTGCCAGTAGTATCTGGGACAGGGCTAGCACTGAGCAGTTCTTC
CASSIWDRASTEQFF
>TRBJ2-2|TRBV5-4|.|.
TGTGCCAGCAGCTTGGAAAGGACTAACACCGGGGAGCTGTTTTTT
CASSLERTNTGELFF
>TRBJ1-1|TRBV12-5|.|.
TGTGCTAGTGGTTTGGATCCTTCGAACACTGAAGCTTTCTTT
CASGLDPSNTEAFF
>TRBJ2-7|TRBV6-1|once|.
TGTGCCAGCGGCCTCGCGGATGTGCGCGAGCAGTACTTC
CASGLADVREQYF
>TRBJ2-4|TRBV7-9|.|.
TGTGCCAGCAGCTTAGAAGGGGGAAAAAACATTCAGTACTTC
CASSLEGGKNIQYF
>TRBJ2-7|TRBV9|.|.
TGTGCCAGCAGCCCATCCCAGGCAGCGATCTACGAGCAGTACTTC
CASSPSQAAIYEQYF